This record looks at one T cell receptor beta chain sequence and its context. This sample stems from a study of cytomegalovirus exposure and HLA in healthy donors. The CDR3 extends over 14 amino acids. CDR1 is GTSNPN, CDR2 SVGIG, per germline (reference sequence). Trimming stripped 2 bases from V and 7 bases from J, with 15 bases between. PCR amplification relied on 60 Vbeta primers (plus 13 Jbeta primers). Profiled with immunoSEQ multiplex PCR; TCRdb holds only in-frame clones, not every one. This sample's table has under 65,000 clones. V is TRBV30 and J is TRBJ2-1; D may be TRBD2 (5 bases). The TCR sequence derives from a woman under 30 in good health and CMV-seronegative. The sequenced sample consisted of PBMCs. The CDR3: CAWSSALGVNEQFF. As DNA, the CDR3 is TGTGCCTGGAGTTCGGCACTGGGAGTTAATGAGCAGTTCTTC.